The clone carrying this TCR beta chain was observed a single time. The data were obtained in a study of blood T cell repertoires in COVID-19. In the study's own analysis: Using reference gene primer amplification, nucleated cell counts were estimated. The repertoire was sequenced with immunoSEQ multiplex PCR; TCRdb's copy has only in-frame clones and lacks some. V and J calls plus clone size are reproduced from that table; the DNA served to infer D and trimming. The table has tens of thousands of clones, approximately 85% seen once. CDR3 length equals 16 residues. V was clipped by 1 base and J by 6 bases, with 18 bases between them. CDR1 and CDR2 from the germline V gene are LGHNA and YNFKEQ.

Input material: peripheral blood. This chain uses TRBV4-2 with TRBJ2-5; D gene unclear. The sequence came from a man aged 50 to 60 with active COVID-19. The DNA for the CDR3 is TGTGCCAGCAGCCAAGCTGATCGGGTTCCCGCTAAGACCCAGTACTTC. It encodes CASSQADRVPAKTQYF.